Following are 15 T cell receptor beta chains from one sample sequenced in a study of cytomegalovirus exposure and HLA in healthy donors. Profiling relied on immunoSEQ multiplex PCR, and the TCRdb table lists in-frame clones only, not all of them. Among about 340,000 clones listed, roughly 90% were seen once. Source material: PBMCs. These receptors came from a woman under 30 in good health and CMV-seronegative.

The rearrangement uses TRBV2 and TRBJ2-5; possibly TRBD2 for D (6 bases). V was shortened by 7 bases and J by 1 base, with 13 bases between the two germline ends. Germline CDR1 is SNHLY and CDR2 is FYNNEI. The CDR3 covers 14 residues. Written as DNA, the CDR3 is TGTGCCAGCATGTGGGGGAGGATCCAAGAGACCCAGTACTTC. Translation: CASMWGRIQETQYF. Full variable domain (remainder filled in from reference TRBV2 and TRBJ2-5): EPEVTQTPSHQVTQMGQEVILRCVPISNHLYFYWYRQILGQKVEFLVSFYNNEISEKSEIFDDQFSVERPDGSNFTLKIRSTKLEDSAMYFCASMWGRIQETQYFGPGTRLLVL.

This chain uses TRBV11-1 with TRBJ2-7; perhaps TRBD1 as D (7 bases). The germline V gene has CDR1 SGHAT and CDR2 FQDESV (reference sequence). CDR3 size: 14 residues. Deletions cut 5 bases from V and 2 bases from J, with 13 bases between. This CDR3 is CASSRQGGTYEQYF. The CDR3 region has the DNA TGTGCCAGCAGCCGCCAGGGGGGTACCTACGAGCAGTACTTC.

The chain carries TRBV15 and TRBJ1-5; TRBD1 agrees at 8 bases. Germline values: CDR1 LNHNV, CDR2 YYDKDF (reference sequence). J gave up 5 bases and V 1 base, and 4 bases lay outside the gene matches. This CDR3 has 15 residues. CDR3 residues: CATSRARTGHQPQHF. The DNA of the CDR3 is TGTGCCACCAGCAGAGCTAGGACAGGGCATCAGCCCCAGCATTTT.

V usage is TRBV11-3 and J usage is TRBJ2-1, with 8 bases that match TRBD2. The J segment lost 7 bases and the V segment lost 1 base, leaving 0 bases of the junction unmatched. The CDR3 is made up of 13 amino acids. Germline-derived CDR1 and CDR2 are SGHNT and YENEEA. This chain's CDR3 is CASSLGGRNEQFF. CDR3 coding DNA: TGTGCCAGCAGCTTAGGCGGGAGGAATGAGCAGTTCTTC.

The V and J genes are TRBV7-9 and TRBJ2-1; 8 bases are shared with TRBD2. J gave up 0 bases and V 1 base, and 2 bases lay outside the gene matches. From germline, CDR1 is SEHNR and CDR2 FQNEAQ (reference sequence). The CDR3 sequence is 16 residues long. The CDR3 sequence: CASSLGLAGSYNEQFF. As DNA, the CDR3 is TGTGCCAGCAGCTTAGGGCTAGCGGGCTCCTACAATGAGCAGTTCTTC. The variable domain in full, completed from reference TRBV7-9 and TRBJ2-1, reads DTGVSQNPRHKITKRGQNVTFRCDPISEHNRLYWYRQTLGQGPEFLTYFQNEAQLEKSRLLSDRFSAERPKGSFSTLEIQRTEQGDSAMYLCASSLGLAGSYNEQFFGPGTRLTVL.

The rearrangement joins TRBV5-1 to TRBJ2-7, with 7 nucleotides matching TRBD2. With V trimmed by 0 bases and J by 4 bases, 4 bases remained unmatched. Germline V gives CDR1 SGHRS, CDR2 YFSETQ. The CDR3 is 14 residues long. The CDR3 region is CASSLAGGAYEQYF. The CDR3 DNA reads TGCGCCAGCAGCTTGGCGGGAGGCGCGTACGAGCAGTACTTC.

This clone was picked up one time. V and J are TRBV4-2 and TRBJ2-7, with D tentatively TRBD1 (7 bases). This CDR3 is built from 14 residues. Germline CDR1 is LGHNA and CDR2 is YNFKEQ. The germline V and J ends were trimmed by 6 bases and 0 bases, with 12 bases remaining between them. In DNA form, the CDR3 reads TGTGCCAGCAGGGGGGGACAGTCCTCCTACGAGCAGTACTTC. Residues: CASRGGQSSYEQYF.

The chain joins TRBV15 to TRBJ2-6; no firm D call. Trimming took off 7 bases at V and 0 bases at J, with 4 bases between the two ends. The germline V gene encodes CDR1 LNHNV and CDR2 YYDKDF (reference sequence). The CDR3 is 13 amino acids. CDR3: CATTGSGANVLTF. The CDR3 DNA reads as TGTGCCACCACAGGCTCTGGGGCCAACGTCCTGACTTTC.

The chain is built from TRBV11-1 and TRBJ2-6, with TRBD1 matching over 7 bases. Germline V CDR1 and CDR2: SGHAT, FQDESV (reference sequence). Trimming removed 4 bases from V and 0 bases from J; junction bases left unmatched: 6. The CDR3 totals 17 residues. The CDR3 nucleotides read TGTGCCAGCAGCTCGGGACAGCCTTCCTCTGGGGCCAACGTCCTGACTTTC. This codes for CASSSGQPSSGANVLTF.

The rearrangement links TRBV5-1 to TRBJ1-1; TRBD1 matches 9 bases. V lost 6 bases, J lost 4 bases, and 7 bases stayed unmatched. Looked up from germline, CDR1 is SGHRS and CDR2 is YFSETQ. The CDR3 runs to 14 residues. The CDR3 bases are TGCGCCAGCAACATACCGGGACAGGGCACTGAAGCTTTCTTT. Residues: CASNIPGQGTEAFF.

V gene TRBV7-2 combines with J gene TRBJ2-1, with 14 bases identical to TRBD2. The CDR3 extends over 17 amino acids. Germline values: CDR1 SGHTA, CDR2 FQGNSA. V shed 5 bases, J shed 8 bases, and the junction held 11 bases outside the gene matches. This chain's CDR3 is CASSIKTTSGREDEQFF. CDR3 bases: TGTGCCAGCAGCATTAAGACGACTAGCGGGAGGGAGGATGAGCAGTTCTTC.

Notes on this clone: At the DNA level, this CDR3 is encoded by other sequences in the same sample as well. V gene TRBV27 combines with J gene TRBJ1-5, with D possibly being TRBD1 (5 bases). The CDR3 totals 13 residues. The germline V and J ends were trimmed by 2 bases and 7 bases, with 9 bases remaining between them. CDR1 and CDR2 (germline): MNHEY, SMNVEV (reference sequence). For the CDR3, the DNA is TGTGCCAGCAGTTTAGGGGCCGGGCAGCCCCAGCATTTT. Translated: CASSLGAGQPQHF.

CDR3 in amino acids: CASTIGGPFYNEQFF. The CDR3, as DNA: TGTGCCAGCACCATCGGCGGGCCCTTTTACAATGAGCAGTTCTTC. J is TRBJ2-1 and V is TRBV28, with D possibly matching TRBD2 (5 bases). The CDR3 covers 15 residues. Germline-derived CDR1 and CDR2 are MDHEN and SYDVKM. V gave up 7 bases and J gave up 4 bases, with 17 bases separating them.

This chain links TRBV5-6 with TRBJ2-1; possibly TRBD2 for D (5 bases). The CDR3 has 14 amino acids. CDR1 is SGHDT, CDR2 YYEEEE, per germline. Trimming took 3 bases from V and 8 from J, leaving 15 bases between them. CDR3 in DNA: TGTGCCAGCAGCTCGGCCCTAGCTAGCTATGAGCAGTTCTTC. Amino acids: CASSSALASYEQFF.

The chain links TRBV15 to TRBJ2-7; D remains ambiguous. V lost 1 base, J lost 0 bases, and 10 bases lay in between. The CDR3 length is 15 residues. CDR1 is LNHNV, CDR2 YYDKDF, per germline (reference sequence). As DNA, the CDR3 is TGTGCCACCAGCAGAGCCAGCGACTTCTCCTACGAGCAGTACTTC. Protein: CATSRASDFSYEQYF.